The 8 T cell receptor beta chains given below trace back to one sample, sequenced in a study of T cell responses to AZD1222 COVID-19 vaccine. Clones were sequenced by immunoSEQ multiplex PCR, and TCRdb holds only the in-frame ones, with some missing. Here the sample spans tens of thousands of clones, roughly 89% being singletons. The sample here was peripheral blood, taken 28 days after the second AZD1222 dose. The source of these receptors is an adult who received the AZD1222 COVID-19 vaccine.

This rearrangement joins TRBV28 to TRBJ1-3, with D possibly TRBD1 on 6 matching bases. The CDR3 is 14 residues long. CDR1 and CDR2 from the germline V gene are MDHEN and SYDVKM. The germline V and J ends were trimmed by 5 bases and 7 bases, with 15 bases remaining between them. CDR3 amino acids: CASSGQWLGNTIYF. The CDR3 region has the DNA TGTGCCAGCAGTGGACAGTGGCTGGGGAACACCATATATTTT.

This rearrangement joins TRBV5-6 to TRBJ1-4; a weak D match, TRBD1 (6 bases). The length of the CDR3 is 16 residues. V lost 4 bases to trimming and J lost 4 bases, with 17 bases between them. The germline gives CDR1 SGHDT, CDR2 YYEEEE. This CDR3 is CASSRIPGAGNEKLFF. In DNA form, the CDR3 reads TGTGCCAGCAGCCGTATCCCAGGGGCGGGTAATGAAAAACTGTTTTTT.

The chain links TRBV5-1 to TRBJ1-5; weak D call: TRBD1 (6 bases). V gave up 0 bases and J gave up 5 bases, with 9 bases separating them. The CDR3 sequence is 14 residues long. Germline loops: CDR1 SGHRS, CDR2 YFSETQ. The CDR3 here is CASSLDAGDQPQHF. The CDR3 coding sequence is TGCGCCAGCAGCTTGGACGCAGGGGATCAGCCCCAGCATTTT.

V gene TRBV19 combines with J gene TRBJ1-2; 7 positions match TRBD1. The CDR3 consists of 14 residues. J gave up 2 bases and V 3 bases, and 3 bases lay outside the gene matches. Germline V lookup: CDR1 LNHDA, CDR2 SQIVND (reference sequence). The CDR3, as DNA: TGTGCCAGTAGTATGGGACAGCTAAACTATGGCTACACCTTC. This translates into CASSMGQLNYGYTF.

The sample holds one count of this clone. V gene TRBV19 combines with J gene TRBJ2-2; tentatively, D is TRBD1 (5 bases). The CDR3 loop spans 16 amino acids. V dropped 10 bases and J dropped 0 bases, with 18 bases sitting between them. The germline CDR1 and CDR2 sequences are LNHDA and SQIVND (reference sequence). In DNA form, the CDR3 reads TGTGCCACCCACCGCAGGCCAGGGACGAACACCGGGGAGCTGTTTTTT. Protein sequence: CATHRRPGTNTGELFF. Filled out from reference TRBV19 and TRBJ2-2, the complete variable domain reads DGGITQSPKYLFRKEGQNVTLSCEQNLNHDAMYWYRQDPGQGLRLIYYSQIVNDFQKGDIAEGYSVSREKKESFPLTVTSAQKNPTAFYLCATHRRPGTNTGELFFGEGSRLTVL.

CDR3: CASSLRITAATGELFF. CDR3 in DNA: TGTGCCAGCAGCTTAAGGATAACAGCGGCTACCGGGGAGCTGTTTTTT. The rearrangement links TRBV11-3 to TRBJ2-2; D might be TRBD2 (5 bases). V shed 2 bases and J shed 5 bases, with 15 bases lying between them. Germline V gives CDR1 SGHNT, CDR2 YENEEA. The CDR3 spans 16 residues.

The genes are TRBV4-2 and TRBJ2-2; 10 bases agree with TRBD1. From germline, CDR1 is LGHNA and CDR2 YNFKEQ. Trimming removed 4 bases from V and 7 bases from J; junction bases left unmatched: 6. The CDR3 extends over 15 amino acids. The CDR3 DNA follows: TGTGCCAGCAGCCTCCCGGGACAGGGGAACGGGGAGCTGTTTTTT. Translating it yields CASSLPGQGNGELFF.

This clone appeared a single time. V gene TRBV10-3 combines with J gene TRBJ1-2; 9 positions match TRBD1. V lost 2 bases, J lost 7 bases, and 5 bases stayed unmatched. This CDR3 has 14 amino acids. CDR1 ENHRY and CDR2 SYGVKD come from the germline V gene. The CDR3, as DNA: TGTGCCATCAGTGAGGGACAGGGGCTCCCTGGCTACACCTTC. Its translation is CAISEGQGLPGYTF.